These T cell receptor beta chains were read from a single sample in a study of T cell responses to AZD1222 COVID-19 vaccine. Assay: immunoSEQ multiplex PCR; the TCRdb copy retains only in-frame clones and omits some. Here the sample spans some 150,000 clones, roughly 94% being singletons. The sample was peripheral blood, taken on day 0 of AZD1222 vaccination. The origin of the receptors is an adult in good health. Each CDR3 is given with its conserved first and last residue. A D gene is named only where the DNA matches it firmly. Some rows mark clone size as missing; the rest say once, few, many or name a class of expanded clone.

J gene | clone size | V gene | D gene | CDR3 length | CDR3 DNA | CDR3 protein
TRBJ2-3 | NA | TRBV7-9 | NA | 16 | TGTGCCAGCAGCCCTAGGGGGGCTAGCGCGGCAGATACGCAGTATTTT | CASSPRGASAADTQYF
TRBJ1-6 | NA | TRBV2 | NA | 16 | TGTGCCAGCAGTGAAACCAAACAGGGAAGGACTTCACCCCTCCACTTT | CASSETKQGRTSPLHF
TRBJ2-3 | NA | TRBV5-8 | NA | 17 | TGTGCCAGCAGCTTTCAGGTCGAGTCGTTTGGTACAGATACGCAGTATTTT | CASSFQVESFGTDTQYF
TRBJ1-1 | NA | TRBV6-2/TRBV6-3 | NA | 12 | TGTGCCAGCAGTGCGCGGGACACTGAAGCTTTCTTT | CASSARDTEAFF
TRBJ1-1 | NA | TRBV6-5 | NA | 13 | TGTGCCAGCAGTTATGTGGTGAACACTGAAGCTTTCTTT | CASSYVVNTEAFF
TRBJ1-2 | NA | TRBV6-1 | NA | 14 | TGTGCCAGCAGTGACCAAACTAGGGACTATGGCTACACCTTC | CASSDQTRDYGYTF
TRBJ1-2 | NA | TRBV5-1 | NA | 15 | TGCGCCAGCAGGTTGCGGCCCGCGAAGAGTGGTGGCTACACCTTC | CASRLRPAKSGGYTF
TRBJ2-5 | NA | TRBV6-5 | NA | 14 | TGTGCCAGCAGCCGACTGGACCGGAGAGAGACCCAGTACTTC | CASSRLDRRETQYF
TRBJ1-2 | NA | TRBV3-1/TRBV3-2 | TRBD1 | 16 | TGTGCCAGCAGCCAAGTAGGGGGACAGGGTTTTGGCGGCTACACCTTC | CASSQVGGQGFGGYTF
TRBJ2-2 | NA | TRBV12-3/TRBV12-4 | TRBD1 | 13 | TGTGCCAGCAGTCAACAGGGGGCCGGGGAGCTGTTTTTT | CASSQQGAGELFF
TRBJ1-1 | NA | TRBV4-2 | NA | 16 | TGTGCCAGCAGCCAAGATGTTGGCTGGCGGAACACTGAAGCTTTCTTT | CASSQDVGWRNTEAFF
TRBJ1-5 | few | TRBV23-1 | NA | 15 | TGCGCCAGCAGTCAATATTTACAGGGCCTACAGCCCCAGCATTTT | CASSQYLQGLQPQHF
TRBJ1-2 | NA | TRBV29-1 | TRBD1 | 13 | TGCAGCGTTGTCGGGACAGGGGAGAATGGCTACACCTTC | CSVVGTGENGYTF
TRBJ1-4 | NA | TRBV6-5 | TRBD1 | 14 | TGTGCCAGCAGTTTAAACAGGGGGGATGAAAAACTGTTTTTT | CASSLNRGDEKLFF
TRBJ1-1 | NA | TRBV3-1/TRBV3-2 | NA | 15 | TGTGCCAGCAGCCAAGCCGGGCGGCGAGGCAATGAAGCTTTCTTT | CASSQAGRRGNEAFF
TRBJ2-5 | NA | TRBV9 | NA | 16 | TGTGCCAGCAGCTTGGGCGGGTTCTCTATCCAAGAGACCCAGTACTTC | CASSLGGFSIQETQYF
TRBJ2-1 | NA | TRBV5-1 | TRBD2 | 15 | TGCGCCAGCAGCTTCTGGAGCGGGAGTGGTAATGAGCAGTTCTTC | CASSFWSGSGNEQFF